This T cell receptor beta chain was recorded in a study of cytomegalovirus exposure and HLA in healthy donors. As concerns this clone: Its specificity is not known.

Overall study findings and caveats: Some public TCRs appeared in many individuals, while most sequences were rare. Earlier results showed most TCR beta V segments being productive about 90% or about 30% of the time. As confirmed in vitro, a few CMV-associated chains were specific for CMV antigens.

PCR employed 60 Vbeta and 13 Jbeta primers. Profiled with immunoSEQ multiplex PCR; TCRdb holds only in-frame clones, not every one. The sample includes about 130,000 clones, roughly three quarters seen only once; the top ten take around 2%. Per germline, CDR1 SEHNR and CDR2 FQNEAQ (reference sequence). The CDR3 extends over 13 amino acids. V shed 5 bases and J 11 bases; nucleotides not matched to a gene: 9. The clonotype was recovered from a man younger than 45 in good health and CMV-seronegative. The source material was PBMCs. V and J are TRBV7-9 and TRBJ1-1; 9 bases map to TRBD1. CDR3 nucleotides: TGTGCCAGCAGCCCGGGACAGGGTTTAGGCGCTTTCTTT. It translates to CASSPGQGLGAFF.